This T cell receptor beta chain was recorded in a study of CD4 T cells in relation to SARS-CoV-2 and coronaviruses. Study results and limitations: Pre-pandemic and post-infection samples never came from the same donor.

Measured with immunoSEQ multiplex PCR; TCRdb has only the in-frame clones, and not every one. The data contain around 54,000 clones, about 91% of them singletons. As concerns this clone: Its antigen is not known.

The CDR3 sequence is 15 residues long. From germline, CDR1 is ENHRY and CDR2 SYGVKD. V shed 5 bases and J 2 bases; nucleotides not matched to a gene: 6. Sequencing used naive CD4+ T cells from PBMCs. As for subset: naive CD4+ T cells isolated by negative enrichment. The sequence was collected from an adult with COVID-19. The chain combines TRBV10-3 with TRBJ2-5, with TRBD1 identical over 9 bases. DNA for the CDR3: TGTGCCATCAGTAAGGACAGGGGTCGGCAAGAGACCCAGTACTTC. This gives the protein CAISKDRGRQETQYF.